This is a list of T cell receptor beta chains from one sample in a study of blood T cell repertoires in COVID-19. Some clones are missing from TCRdb's copy, which holds only in-frame ones; the method was immunoSEQ multiplex PCR. The table includes a few hundred thousand clones, 75% to 90% detected once. The sample comprised PBMCs or T cells enriched from blood (not recorded which). The receptors come from a woman aged 40 to 49 who had recovered from COVID-19. CDR3s leave out the opening cysteine and the closing phenylalanine or tryptophan. For some rows the clone size is stated as once, few or many, or as a class when expanded; others skip it.

cdr3_aa j_call v_call clone_size
ASSKDRGRTDTQY TRBJ2-3 TRBV4-3 NA
ASGESGQIYEQY TRBJ2-7 TRBV2 NA
ASSISPWVTGNSPLH TRBJ1-6 TRBV19 NA
ATSRDRDRGAAF TRBJ1-1 TRBV15 NA
ASSLGLAGAEQY TRBJ2-7 TRBV27 once
ASSYRGLGPGNTIY TRBJ1-3 TRBV6-5 NA
ASRRDRGKYNEQF TRBJ2-1 TRBV6-5 NA
ASSLAGGKSGGTSSYNEQF TRBJ2-1 TRBV5-1 NA
ASSPSDRDNQPQH TRBJ1-5 TRBV18 NA
SATFGGRNQPQH TRBJ1-5 TRBV29-1 once
ASSPWTSGVGDTQY TRBJ2-3 TRBV7-9 NA
SVDPGTLTGELF TRBJ2-2 TRBV29-1 NA